The clone carrying this TCR beta chain is medium-sized. The antigen is undetermined. This specimen comes from a study of vaccination and CD4 T cells after COVID-19. Study-wide background: Timing of post-vaccine sample collection was a median 72 days after dose two, with a range of 14 to 241. Overlapping peptides covering the spike proteins of SARS-CoV-2, HCoV-NL63, HCoV-OC43 and HCoV-229E were added to stimulate cells.

The assay that was used to sequence DNA from cultured CD4+ T cells was the Oncomine TCR Beta short-read assay. Someone extracted genomic DNA from cultured CD4+ T cells. TCRdb passed the PCR reads through MiXCR, listing each CDR3 protein once. This table has some 18,000 distinct CDR3 sequences, around half appearing once. Stated treatment: approximately 11-day PBMC culture with coronavirus spike peptide pools or control peptides (ViraFEST assay). Under the ViraFEST approach, antigen-specific T cells were expanded with peptide pools and TCRs subsequently sequenced. CDR1 and CDR2 from the germline V gene are LNHNV and YYDKDF (reference sequence). Trimming cost V 1 base and J 2 bases, with 14 bases left between them. CDR3 size: 16 residues.

The chain carries TRBV15 and TRBJ1-2; D is undetermined. The sample was CD4+ T cells from blood, cultured in vitro, taken before SARS-CoV-2 vaccination. The sequence was obtained from a human donor who had recovered from COVID-19. This CDR3 is CATSRGRQVPNYGYTF. DNA of the CDR3: TGTGCCACCAGCAGAGGGAGGCAGGTCCCGAACTATGGCTACACCTTC. Complete variable domain (other parts from reference TRBV15 and TRBJ1-2): DAMVIQNPRYQVTQFGKPVTLSCSQTLNHNVMYWYQQKSSQAPKLLFHYYDKDFNNEADTPDNFQSRRPNTSFCFLDIRSPGLGDTAMYLCATSRGRQVPNYGYTFGSGTRLTVV.